The clone carrying this T cell receptor (beta chain) showed up many times. The antigen is not known. Stable Graves' hyperthyroidism denoted no ophthalmopathy progression over 18 months. On the basis of clinical symptoms, serum thyroxine and TRAb, thyroid ultrasound and orbital computed tomography, diagnoses were made. This sample is part of a study of T cells in Graves' hyperthyroidism and ophthalmopathy. Findings and caveats of the study: Stable hyperthyroidism was separated from ophthalmopathy by a model based on 13 V-J features.

Germline V gene lookup returns CDR1 SGHRS and CDR2 YFSETQ. After removal of 4 bases from V and 3 bases from J, the junction contained 7 bases not matched to a gene. The CDR3 has 16 amino acids. RNA transcripts yielded amplified TCR beta CDR3 regions. Primed by the HTBI set, a first-round RT-PCR was run on the TCR CDR3. TCRdb ran MiXCR on the multiplex PCR reads and lists one entry per CDR3 protein. The sample holds a few hundred thousand distinct CDR3 sequences; around 15% are singletons and the top ten take approximately 15%. This TCR was recovered from a woman between 35 and 50 years old with Graves' hyperthyroidism. Sequenced material: blood. The chain carries TRBV5-1 and TRBJ1-1, with 12 nucleotides matching TRBD1. The CDR3 sequence is CASSEGQGALDTEAFF. As DNA, the CDR3 is TGCGCCAGCAGCGAGGGACAGGGGGCGCTTGACACTGAAGCTTTCTTT.